Presented here are 16 T cell receptor beta chains from one specimen sequenced in a study of regulatory T cells in long-lasting Graves disease. Building the TCR beta libraries relied on iRepertoire HTBI primers, and CDR3 regions underwent Arm-PCR. TCRdb called the multiplex PCR reads again in MiXCR, with one record for every CDR3 protein. The profile shows 380,000 or so distinct CDR3 sequences, around 15% of them singletons. Time point in this sample: newly diagnosed GD, antithyroid drugs for less than 3 months. The authors made the TCR library using RNA they extracted from PBMCs. The same data also contributed to another study, on T cells in Graves' hyperthyroidism and ophthalmopathy.

The source material was peripheral blood mononuclear cells (PBMCs), sampled at new diagnosis, from a patient treated with antithyroid drugs. The receptors originated from a woman between 18 and 30 years old with Graves disease.

This clonotype came up many times. The chain employs TRBV2 and TRBJ2-1; 12 nucleotides align to TRBD2. The germline gives CDR1 SNHLY, CDR2 FYNNEI. Trimming at V came to 6 bases and at J to 6 bases, leaving 12 bases not matched to a gene. The CDR3 is 17 amino acids. CDR3 amino acids: CASRPGTSGSHRNEQFF. CDR3 bases: TGTGCCAGCAGGCCCGGGACTAGCGGGTCTCACCGCAATGAGCAGTTCTTC.

This clonotype showed up many times. The gene calls are TRBV3-1 and TRBJ2-5; 9 bases are a match to TRBD2. V lost 0 bases, J lost 6 bases, and 8 bases stayed unmatched. Germline CDR1 and CDR2: LGHDT and YNNKEL (reference sequence). The CDR3 sequence is 16 residues long. The CDR3 sequence: CASSQEPGLAIQTQYF. The CDR3 DNA reads TGTGCCAGCAGCCAAGAGCCGGGACTAGCTATCCAGACCCAGTACTTC.

Ten or more counts support this clonotype. This chain uses TRBV5-1 with TRBJ1-1; D is possibly TRBD1 (6 bases). In germline, CDR1 is SGHRS, CDR2 YFSETQ. CDR3 length equals 16 residues. V was pared by 0 bases and J by 0 bases, with 12 bases between. The CDR3 is CASSLGRGKMNTEAFF. In DNA, the CDR3 is TGCGCCAGCAGCTTGGGGAGGGGGAAGATGAACACTGAAGCTTTCTTT.

In its sample, this clonotype was seen many times. The rearrangement links TRBV10-1 to TRBJ2-7; 10 nucleotides agree with TRBD1. The trim removed 0 bases at V and 7 bases at J, leaving 6 bases unmatched. Germline-derived CDR1 and CDR2 are WNHNN and SYGVQD (reference sequence). The CDR3 consists of 15 residues. The CDR3 region has the DNA TGCGCCAGCAGTGAGTCGGGACAGGGGACCCCGGAGCAGTACTTC. It translates to CASSESGQGTPEQYF.

V is TRBV4-1 and J is TRBJ1-2; no firm D call. The V end was cut by 4 bases, the J end by 4 bases, with 22 bases between. This CDR3 is built from 17 residues. Germline-derived CDR1 and CDR2 are MGHRA and YSYEKL. The CDR3 nucleotides are TGCGCCAGCAGCCCCCCCTCTTTCCCTTCGTTCGCCTATGGCTACACCTTC. Its translation is CASSPPSFPSFAYGYTF.

This clonotype was seen at least ten times. An end of the junction differs from the germline gene, which may be a read error. The chain carries TRBV3-1 and TRBJ2-1, with 10 positions matching TRBD2. CDR3 size: 17 residues. The V gene's germline CDR1 is LGHDT and CDR2 YNNKEL (reference sequence). For the CDR3, the DNA is TGTGCCAGCAGTCAAGGATTAGCGGGGGGAAATCCCAATGAGCAGTTCTTC. Protein sequence: CASSQGLAGGNPNEQFF.

This clonotype is a singleton in its sample. The chain uses TRBV30 and TRBJ2-7; 7 bases agree with TRBD2. The germline V gene has CDR1 GTSNPN and CDR2 SVGIG (reference sequence). V shed 0 bases and J 3 bases; nucleotides not matched to a gene: 8. This CDR3 region has 15 residues. This CDR3 reads CAWSVKRDCFYEQYF. CDR3 DNA sequence: TGTGCCTGGAGTGTTAAGCGGGATTGTTTCTACGAGCAGTACTTC.

There are a few counts of this clonotype. The rearrangement uses TRBV4-1 and TRBJ2-5, with 9 bases aligning to TRBD1. Germline CDR1 is MGHRA and CDR2 is YSYEKL. With V trimmed by 4 bases and J by 1 base, 7 bases remained unmatched. This CDR3 is 16 amino acids long. The CDR3 nucleotides read TGCGCCAGCAGCCGGGACAGGGATTCGGGCCAAGAGACCCAGTACTTC. Amino acids: CASSRDRDSGQETQYF.

This clonotype has a handful of counts. The chain joins TRBV20-1 to TRBJ1-5, with 7 bases identical to TRBD1. CDR3 length: 13 amino acids. Germline lookup yields CDR1 DFQATT and CDR2 SNEGSKA (reference sequence). CDR3 protein: CGVSRGLGQPQHF. CDR3 nucleotide sequence: TGCGGAGTCTCAAGGGGGCTGGGACAGCCCCAGCATTTT.

The rearrangement joins TRBV12-3 or TRBV12-4 to TRBJ2-1, with TRBD1 as a possible D gene (6 bases). The CDR3 is 14 residues long. Deletions cut 8 bases from V and 2 bases from J, with 13 bases between. CDR3 coding DNA: TGTGCCAGCTCCCACAGGGCCCCCTACAATGAGCAGTTCTTC. The encoded protein is CASSHRAPYNEQFF.

In this sample, this clonotype turned up many times. The V gene is TRBV9, the J gene TRBJ1-5; D not resolved. Deletions cut 7 bases from V and 4 bases from J, with 6 bases between. Per the germline V gene, CDR1 is SGDLS and CDR2 is YYNGEE. The CDR3 runs to 11 residues. CDR3 region: CASGENQPQHF. CDR3 sequence (DNA): TGTGCCAGCGGAGAGAATCAGCCCCAGCATTTT.

The genes are TRBV7-8 and TRBJ1-4, with D possibly TRBD1 on 5 matching bases. The CDR3 spans 16 residues. Germline V gene sequence: CDR1 SGHVS, CDR2 FQNEAQ. V lost 7 bases, J lost 0 bases, and 15 bases lay in between. As DNA, the CDR3 is TGTGCCAGCACCTCATGGGGGGGTGCAACTAATGAAAAACTGTTTTTT. Its protein product is CASTSWGGATNEKLFF.

The J gene is TRBJ2-3, the V gene TRBV7-3; 7 nucleotides match TRBD1. Germline assignment: CDR1 SGHTA and CDR2 FQGTGA. CDR3 length: 16 residues. With V trimmed by 5 bases and J by 2 bases, 10 bases remained unmatched. In DNA form, the CDR3 reads TGTGCCAGCAGCCCGGCCTCGGGACAGACCACAGATACGCAGTATTTT. This gives the protein CASSPASGQTTDTQYF.

This clonotype showed up many times. The rearrangement uses TRBV6-1 and TRBJ2-7; D may match TRBD1 or TRBD2 (5 bases each). The CDR3 covers 14 residues. Trimming stripped 5 bases from V and 6 bases from J, with 17 bases between. Germline V gene lookup returns CDR1 MNHNS and CDR2 SASEGT. The CDR3 DNA reads as TGTGCCAGCAGTAGAACTGGGACGTCGGTCGAGCAGTACTTC. The encoded protein is CASSRTGTSVEQYF.

This clonotype was counted a few times. This may be a read error, as it is one base from a much larger clone. The V gene is TRBV7-8, the J gene TRBJ2-7, with TRBD2 matching 9 bases. V lost 4 bases to trimming and J lost 0 bases; unmatched junction nucleotides: 7. There are 16 residues in the CDR3. Germline CDR1 and CDR2: SGHVS and FQNEAQ. CDR3 DNA: TGTGCCAGCAGCTCAGGTGGTAGCGGGAGCTCCTACGAGCAGTACTTC. Protein product: CASSSGGSGSSYEQYF.

This clonotype was seen a few times. J is TRBJ2-5 and V is TRBV14; D call uncertain. CDR3 length equals 16 residues. V gave up 3 bases and J gave up 0 bases, with 14 bases separating them. Germline V CDR1 and CDR2: SGHDN, FVKESK. CDR3 residues: CASSQDNRAYQETQYF. CDR3 sequence (DNA): TGTGCCAGCAGCCAGGATAATAGGGCCTACCAAGAGACCCAGTACTTC.